This T cell receptor beta chain was found in a study of CD8 T cells in Susac syndrome (dated by TCRdb to the late 2010s). Regarding the research as a whole: Among the Susac syndrome patients who were sequenced, clinically active disease was present in more than five and clinical remission was observed in under ten. Whether CD8+ T cell activation and differentiation in Susac syndrome was antigen driven was tested using repertoire sequencing. Susac syndrome patients were therapy-naive, on corticosteroids (some also receiving IVIg), or on IVIg alone at blood withdrawal. Clonality of the CD8+ T cell repertoire was compared between 11 to 12 healthy donors, roughly 14 Susac syndrome patients and under 16 multiple sclerosis patients. On the study overall, not on this receptor specifically: The number of individuals in the TCR sequencing and HLA analysis was recognized as being relatively small. Susac syndrome CD8+ repertoires showed clonal expansion, highest in CD8+ TEMRA cells and greater in clinically active than remitting patients. Roughly 15 and five Susac-specific public clones were found in the total CD8+ and CD8+ TEMRA repertoires, respectively.

RNA was extracted with the RNeasy kit and about 0.5 to 1 ug was reverse transcribed using random hexamers. The immunoSEQ multiplex PCR assay, covering 54 Vbeta and 13 Jbeta segments, was used to amplify TCR beta CDR3 regions. PCR amplification bias was corrected using a synthetic template baseline for primer optimization and computational correction. As for the authors' bioinformatics: Reads were annotated to V, D and J genes according to IMGT and were analyzed with immunoSEQ Analyzer, with only productive sequences retained. To calculate clonality, Shannon entropy was normalized by log2 of the number of productive unique sequences and then subtracted from one. Public and private clones were assessed among the 100 most prevalent clones of each patient and control. A clone was defined as Susac-specific if it was absent from the healthy and MS cohorts, from more than 850 published viral clones and from other ImmuneACCESS disease sequences. The public reads were reprocessed in TCRdb via fastp at Q25 and MiXCR, keeping in-frame beta chains. Each CDR3 protein appears once, grouped with its most common genes and DNA. In this record, the V and J calls reflect TCRdb's handling and not the investigators' own analysis. Present in this sample are 200,000 or so distinct CDR3 sequences, over 90% of which were seen just once. Roughly 0.15% of the sample belongs to the ten largest clones.

This clonotype has only one observation. It lacks a known antigen. No base-level quality is on record; no much larger clone is a single base apart. A single read offers scant evidence. Peripheral blood CD8+ and CD4+ T cells from healthy donors, Susac syndrome patients and multiple sclerosis patients were profiled using high-throughput TCR beta sequencing. The Susac syndrome patients fulfilled recently defined diagnostic criteria for definite or probable disease. Bulk CD8+ and CD4+ T cells were purified by magnetic negative isolation, whereas CD8+ TEMRA cells were enriched by FACS. Blood was collected in EDTA tubes and processed within 24 hours, with PBMCs isolated through density gradient centrifugation. PBMCs intended for TCR sequencing were cryopreserved in liquid nitrogen and thawed later in a water bath at 37 degrees C. Purity of sorted or isolated CD4+, CD8+ and CD8+ TEMRA cells was at least 90%.

V gives up 4 bases and J gives up 2 bases, and the segment between their germline ends measures 10 bases. There are 14 amino acids in the CDR3, from cysteine to phenylalanine inclusive. Only the CDR3 DNA stays, 42 bases, in frame from base 1. CDR1 MDHEN and CDR2 SYDVKM are derived from the germline V gene. The material sequenced was CD8+ T cells from PBMCs. The rearrangement joined TRBV28 to TRBJ2-3; the D call is tentative, TRBD1 or TRBD2, as each matches 5 bases. The TCR comes from a human donor with Susac syndrome. The DNA sequence is given as TGTGCCAGCAGTTCCCCGGGGCTCACAGATACGCAGTATTTT. Translated, it reads CASSSPGLTDTQYF.